Each of the 7 T cell receptor beta chains below was sequenced from the same sample in a study of ipilimumab plus nivolumab after autologous stem cell transplantation. Profiling relied on immunoSEQ multiplex PCR, and the TCRdb table lists in-frame clones only, not all of them. The sample yields about 5,000 clones, approximately 70% seen once. This specimen was PBMCs, taken in a trial of ipilimumab plus nivolumab as post-transplant consolidation. The receptors originated from a male donor with multiple myeloma.

This sequence joins TRBV7-9 and TRBJ2-7, with 12 bases aligning to TRBD2. The trim removed 5 bases at V and 10 bases at J, leaving 12 bases unmatched. Germline V gives CDR1 SEHNR, CDR2 FQNEAQ (reference sequence). The CDR3 sequence is 15 residues long. CDR3 sequence: CASSAQSGLAGEQYF. CDR3 in DNA: TGTGCCAGCAGCGCACAATCGGGACTAGCGGGTGAACAGTACTTC.

The rearrangement links TRBV18 to TRBJ2-5; 8 positions agree with TRBD1. The last part of the DNA fits TRBJ2-7 better; the J call may be wrong. The CDR3 spans 16 residues. CDR1 KGHSH and CDR2 LQKENI come from the germline V gene. The CDR3 loop reads CASSPTGTGGAYEQYF. In nucleotides, the CDR3 is TGTGCCAGCTCACCAACCGGGACAGGTGGGGCCTACGAGCAGTACTTC.

On this clone itself: Germline and junction disagree at one end, which may indicate a read error. This sequence joins TRBV28 and TRBJ2-1; D might be TRBD2 (5 bases). The CDR3 length is 13 residues. The germline CDR1 and CDR2 sequences are MDHEN and SYDVKM. CDR3 in amino acids: CASSLGRRAGPLF. CDR3 nucleotides: TGTGCCAGCAGTTTAGGGCGGCGGGCAGGCCCTCTCTTC.

The CDR3 sequence: CASIGTPYYGYTF. The CDR3 DNA reads TGTGCCAGCATCGGGACCCCCTACTATGGCTACACCTTC. The chain couples TRBV27 to TRBJ1-2; D is perhaps TRBD1 (5 bases). V gave up 7 bases and J gave up 3 bases, with 12 bases separating them. Germline CDR1 MNHEY, CDR2 SMNVEV (reference sequence). The CDR3 runs to 13 residues.

This clone was observed once. The CDR3 here is CASRPPSGASSYNEQFF. In DNA, the CDR3 is TGTGCCAGCAGGCCTCCTTCAGGGGCCTCCTCCTACAATGAGCAGTTCTTC. V usage is TRBV7-2 and J usage is TRBJ2-1, with TRBD1 as a possible D gene (6 bases). The ends were cut back, 6 bases at V and 0 bases at J, with 18 bases in the middle. The CDR3 length is 17 residues. The germline CDR1 and CDR2 sequences are SGHTA and FQGNSA.

The chain combines TRBV2 with TRBJ2-2; the match to TRBD2 covers 12 bases. The CDR3 is 19 amino acids. The junction had 12 bases not matched to a gene; V was cut back by 6 bases and J by 1 base. The germline CDR1 and CDR2 sequences are SNHLY and FYNNEI. CDR3 sequence reads: CASRTSTSGGHWNTGELFF. CDR3 DNA: TGTGCCAGCAGGACCTCCACTAGCGGGGGGCATTGGAACACCGGGGAGCTGTTTTTT.

V and J are TRBV5-6 and TRBJ2-3; 12 bases are shared with TRBD2. This CDR3 spans 16 amino acids. J gave up 1 base and V 3 bases, and 3 bases lay outside the gene matches. Per the germline V gene, CDR1 is SGHDT and CDR2 is YYEEEE. In DNA form, the CDR3 reads TGTGCCAGCAGCTACCGGACTAGCGGGGGCACAGATACGCAGTATTTT. It encodes CASSYRTSGGTDTQYF.